This TCR beta chain emerged from a study of blood T cell repertoires in COVID-19. Across the study: The study drew acute and convalescent COVID-19 samples from the United States, Italy and Spain. In each case, the material was cDNA or gDNA derived from T cells, B-cell-depleted T cells, or PBMCs.

As handled by the study authors: Amplification with reference gene primers provided the estimates of nucleated cell counts. Sequenced by immunoSEQ multiplex PCR; TCRdb stores in-frame clones only, minus some. V and J calls and clone size are given by that table; D and trimming were obtained from the DNA. The sample lists approximately 150,000 clones; roughly 87% were seen once. This CDR3 is 16 amino acids long. The junction had 10 bases not matched to a gene; V was cut back by 4 bases and J by 2 bases. Germline V gene sequence: CDR1 SGHNT, CDR2 YYREEE (reference sequence). Specimen: peripheral blood. The rearrangement joins TRBV5-4 to TRBJ2-3; 7 positions match TRBD1. The receptor was derived from a man in his 70s with acute or convalescent COVID-19. This CDR3 reads CASSKSGTANTDTQYF. The CDR3 DNA reads TGTGCCAGCAGCAAGTCCGGGACAGCGAACACAGATACGCAGTATTTT. Together with reference TRBV5-4 and TRBJ2-3, the CDR3 gives the full variable domain: ETGVTQSPTHLIKTRGQQVTLRCSSQSGHNTVSWYQQALGQGPQFIFQYYREEENGRGNFPPRFSGLQFPNYSSELNVNALELDDSALYLCASSKSGTANTDTQYFGPGTRLTVL.